The clone carrying this TCR beta chain was detected once. This sample was included in a study of OX40 agonist ivuxolimab in advanced cancers. This CDR3 spans 12 amino acids. Deletions cut 6 bases from V and 4 bases from J, with 10 bases between. Germline CDR1 reads SEHNR; CDR2 reads FQNEAQ (reference sequence). Sequencing was performed with immunoSEQ multiplex PCR; in TCRdb, only in-frame clones are kept and a portion is missing. This table has around 70,000 clones, 85% to 95% appearing once. The chain employs TRBV7-9 and TRBJ2-7; D is uncertain. The input for sequencing was CD4+ or CD8+ T cells sorted from blood, taken in a trial of the OX40 agonist ivuxolimab. This sequence originates from an adult with an advanced solid tumor such as melanoma, head and neck, liver or kidney cancer. The CDR3 sequence is CASRSTTYEQYF. CDR3 DNA sequence: TGTGCCAGCAGATCTACTACTTACGAGCAGTACTTC.